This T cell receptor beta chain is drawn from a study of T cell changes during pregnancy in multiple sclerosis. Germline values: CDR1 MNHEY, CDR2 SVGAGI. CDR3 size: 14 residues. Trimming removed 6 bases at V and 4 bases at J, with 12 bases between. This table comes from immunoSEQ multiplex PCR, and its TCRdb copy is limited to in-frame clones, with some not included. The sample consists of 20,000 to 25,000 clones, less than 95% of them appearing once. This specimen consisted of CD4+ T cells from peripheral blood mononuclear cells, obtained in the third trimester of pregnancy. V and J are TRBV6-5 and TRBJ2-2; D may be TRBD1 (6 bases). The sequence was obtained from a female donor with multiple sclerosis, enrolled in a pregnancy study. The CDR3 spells CASREQGATGELFF. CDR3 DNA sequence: TGTGCCAGCAGAGAACAGGGTGCCACCGGGGAGCTGTTTTTT.